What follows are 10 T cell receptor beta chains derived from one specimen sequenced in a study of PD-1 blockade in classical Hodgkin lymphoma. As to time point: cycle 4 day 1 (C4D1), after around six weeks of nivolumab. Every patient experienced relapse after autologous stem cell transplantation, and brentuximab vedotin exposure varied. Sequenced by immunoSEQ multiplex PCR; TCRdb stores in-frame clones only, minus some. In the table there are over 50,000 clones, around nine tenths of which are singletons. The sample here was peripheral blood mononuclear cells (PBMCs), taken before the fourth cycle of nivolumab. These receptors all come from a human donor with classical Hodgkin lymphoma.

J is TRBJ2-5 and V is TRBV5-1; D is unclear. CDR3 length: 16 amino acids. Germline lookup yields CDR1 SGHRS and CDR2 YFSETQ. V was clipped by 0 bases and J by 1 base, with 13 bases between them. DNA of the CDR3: TGCGCCAGCAGCTTGGGATCGCACAGCGCCCAAGAGACCCAGTACTTC. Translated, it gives CASSLGSHSAQETQYF.

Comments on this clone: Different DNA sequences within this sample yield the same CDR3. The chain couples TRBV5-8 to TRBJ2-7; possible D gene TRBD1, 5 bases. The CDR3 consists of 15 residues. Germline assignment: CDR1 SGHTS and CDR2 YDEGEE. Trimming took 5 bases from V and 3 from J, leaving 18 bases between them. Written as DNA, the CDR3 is TGTGCCAGCAGTCATAACCGAGACAGCCGCTACGAGCAGTACTTC. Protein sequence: CASSHNRDSRYEQYF.

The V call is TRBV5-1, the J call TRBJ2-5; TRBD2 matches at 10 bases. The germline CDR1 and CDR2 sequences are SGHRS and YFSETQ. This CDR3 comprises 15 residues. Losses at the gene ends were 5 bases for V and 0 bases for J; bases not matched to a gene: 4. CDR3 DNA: TGCGCCAGCAGTAGAGCGGGGGGGTACCAAGAGACCCAGTACTTC. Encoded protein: CASSRAGGYQETQYF.

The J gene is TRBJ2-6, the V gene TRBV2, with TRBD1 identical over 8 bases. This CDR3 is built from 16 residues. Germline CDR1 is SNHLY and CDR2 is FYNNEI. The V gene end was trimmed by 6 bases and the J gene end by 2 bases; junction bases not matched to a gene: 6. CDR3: CASRGTGSAGANVLTF. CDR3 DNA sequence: TGTGCCAGCAGGGGGACAGGTTCGGCTGGGGCCAACGTCCTGACTTTC.

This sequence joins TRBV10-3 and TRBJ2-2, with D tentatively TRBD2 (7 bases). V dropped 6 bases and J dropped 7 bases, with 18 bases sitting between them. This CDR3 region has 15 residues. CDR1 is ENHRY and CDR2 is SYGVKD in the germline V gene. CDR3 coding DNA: TGTGCCATCAGACCCGATCGGGGGGCGATCGGGGAGCTGTTTTTT. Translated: CAIRPDRGAIGELFF.

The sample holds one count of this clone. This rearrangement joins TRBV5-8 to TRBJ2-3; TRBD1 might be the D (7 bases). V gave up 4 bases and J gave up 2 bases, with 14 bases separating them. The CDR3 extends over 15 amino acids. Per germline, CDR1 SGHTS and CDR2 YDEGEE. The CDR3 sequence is CASSLRGEHTDTQYF. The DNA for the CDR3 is TGTGCCAGCAGCCTCAGGGGGGAACACACAGATACGCAGTATTTT.

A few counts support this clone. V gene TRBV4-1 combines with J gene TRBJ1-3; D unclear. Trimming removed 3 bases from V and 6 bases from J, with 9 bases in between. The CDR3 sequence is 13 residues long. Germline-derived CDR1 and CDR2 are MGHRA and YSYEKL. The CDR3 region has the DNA TGCGCCAGCAGCCAGGCAGCAGCAAACACCATATATTTT. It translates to CASSQAAANTIYF.

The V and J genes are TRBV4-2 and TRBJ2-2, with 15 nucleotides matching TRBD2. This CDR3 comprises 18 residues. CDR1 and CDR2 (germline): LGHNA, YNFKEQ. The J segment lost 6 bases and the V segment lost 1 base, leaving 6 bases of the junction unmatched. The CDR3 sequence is CASSQAWTSGGAPGELFF. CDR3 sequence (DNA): TGTGCCAGCAGCCAAGCTTGGACTAGCGGGGGGGCCCCCGGGGAGCTGTTTTTT.

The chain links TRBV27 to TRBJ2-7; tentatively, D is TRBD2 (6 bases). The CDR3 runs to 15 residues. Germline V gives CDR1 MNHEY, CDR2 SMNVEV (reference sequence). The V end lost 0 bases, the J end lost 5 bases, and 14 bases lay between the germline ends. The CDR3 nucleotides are TGTGCCAGCAGTTTATCTGCCGGGAGTCATCACGAGCAGTACTTC. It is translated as CASSLSAGSHHEQYF.

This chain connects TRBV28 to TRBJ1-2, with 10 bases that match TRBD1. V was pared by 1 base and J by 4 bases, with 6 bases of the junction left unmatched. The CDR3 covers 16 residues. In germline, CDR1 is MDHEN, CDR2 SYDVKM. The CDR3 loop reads CASSLSSTGGFYGYTF. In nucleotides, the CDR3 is TGTGCCAGCAGTTTATCTTCGACAGGGGGCTTCTATGGCTACACCTTC.